This T cell receptor (beta chain) was identified during a study of blood T cell repertoires in COVID-19 (dated by TCRdb to 2018 to 2020). As for the study more broadly: Samples covering the acute and convalescent phases of COVID-19 were provided by collaborators in the United States, Italy and Spain. A freely available public database, intended as a resource for researchers studying the immune response to SARS-CoV-2, is where the repertoires were released. Samples came from the ongoing ImmuneRACE study (first 160 participants) plus 1,254 subjects from 6 global collaborators. Where available, HLA class I and class II types were obtained from metadata supplied by the sample provider rather than from assay-based typing. Subjects who had been exposed to COVID-19, were actively infected with it, or had recovered from it provided the deeply sampled blood TCRbeta repertoires that made up the dataset. The prospective study material was composed of cDNA or gDNA derived from T cells, B-cell-depleted T cells, or PBMCs. The sample metadata nearly always contained a de-identified subject ID, COVID-19 status, age in years and sex. Findings and caveats that apply to the study as a whole: The quantity of clinical and demographic metadata differed by source and by participant and was supplied without curation.

Of note for this clone: Its antigen remains unidentified. It has no much larger one-base neighbor in the sample; base qualities were not kept.

V lost 2 bases and J lost 4 bases, and the count of bases not matched to a germline gene is 6. The CDR3 spans 15 residues, from the cysteine through the phenylalanine. CDR3 DNA only is kept here, 45 bases in frame from base 1. CDR1 and CDR2 are drawn from the germline V gene (reference sequence): SEHNR, FQNEAQ. The immunoSEQ Assay, a bias-controlled multiplex PCR, was used to amplify TCRbeta CDR3 regions from genomic DNA. Per the original workflow: The number of nucleated cells in each sample was estimated from the amplification of reference gene primers within the assay. Sequence reads were collapsed and filtered to measure the absolute abundance of every unique TCRbeta CDR3 rearrangement. For each sample, productive Simpson clonality was calculated by taking the square root of Simpson's diversity index across productive rearrangements. Entries here come from immuneACCESS through TCRdb and include only in-frame sequences with V and J called. Some clones fail to appear in such tables; in the studies checked, an unresolved V gene covers under half of the shortfall, and the cause of the remainder is unknown. For V, J and clone size, that table is used; D and trimming come from the DNA. The table for this sample lists approximately 20,000 clones; 88% of them were counted only once. The leading ten clones occupy 11% of the sample.

Each collaborating institution followed its own protocols to collect whole blood in K2EDTA tubes. For TCRbeta analysis, collaborators shipped samples in one of three forms: frozen whole blood, isolated PBMCs, or DNA extracted from either of those sample types. The clonotype was recovered from a human donor in a cohort sampled during active COVID-19. The chain links TRBV7-9 with TRBJ1-2, with 8 bases in between that match TRBD1. Sequencing was done on a sample of peripheral blood. The CDR3 protein sequence reads: CASSLTTGGGYGYTF. The nucleotide sequence is TGTGCCAGCAGCTTAACAACAGGGGGTGGCTATGGCTACACCTTC.